This entry lists 18 T cell receptor beta chains sequenced from one sample in a study of Graves' ophthalmopathy and Graves' hyperthyroidism. RNA transcripts were the template, and TCR beta CDR3 regions were amplified from them. A first-round RT-PCR used HTBI primers, followed by a second-round multiplex PCR. Each CDR3 protein gets one entry after TCRdb re-called the multiplex PCR reads with MiXCR. The sample holds 200,000 to 250,000 distinct CDR3 sequences, less than 55% seen once. Sequencing was carried out using peripheral blood. These receptors originate from an adult man with Graves' ophthalmopathy.

V is TRBV20-1 and J is TRBJ1-1; possibly TRBD1 for D (6 bases). The germline CDR1 and CDR2 sequences are DFQATT and SNEGSKA (reference sequence). The CDR3 spans 13 residues. V was cut by 1 base and J by 3 bases, with 9 bases left in between. CDR3 sequence: CSARVGQHTEAFF. In DNA, the CDR3 is TGCAGTGCTAGAGTGGGACAACACACTGAAGCTTTCTTT.

This clonotype has ten or more counts. The V call is TRBV10-3, the J call TRBJ2-7; D unclear. V was clipped by 4 bases and J by 1 base, with 14 bases between them. CDR1 is ENHRY, CDR2 SYGVKD, per germline. The CDR3 has 15 residues. DNA of the CDR3: TGTGCCATCAGTGGTAAGGACGGATCGTCCTACGAGCAGTACTTC. Its translation: CAISGKDGSSYEQYF.

This clonotype was counted between two and nine times. The CDR3 nucleotides are TGCGCCAGCAGTGGGGTATCCGGGACAGGGGACGGGGCGAACTATGGCTACACCTTC. Its translation is CASSGVSGTGDGANYGYTF. The chain links TRBV10-2 to TRBJ1-2, with 10 bases that match TRBD1. The CDR3 runs to 19 residues. Germline V CDR1 and CDR2: WSHSY, SAAADI. V gave up 4 bases and J gave up 2 bases; unmatched junction bases: 16.

Remarks on this clonotype: The junction and the germline gene differ at one end; a read error may be behind it. This sequence joins TRBV10-3 and TRBJ2-7; 11 nucleotides agree with TRBD1. The CDR3 has 15 residues. The V gene's germline CDR1 is ENHRY and CDR2 SYGVKD. CDR3 sequence: CASSPGTGGTYEQYF. The CDR3 DNA is TGTGCCAGCAGTCCAGGGACAGGGGGGACCTACGAGCAGTACTTC.

The chain links TRBV5-1 to TRBJ1-5; 9 nucleotides agree with TRBD1. CDR3 size: 14 residues. Germline CDR1 reads SGHRS; CDR2 reads YFSETQ. The junction had 6 bases not matched to a gene; V was cut back by 4 bases and J by 7 bases. The CDR3 protein is CASSGRDRAQPQHF. The CDR3, as DNA: TGCGCCAGCAGCGGCCGGGACAGGGCCCAGCCCCAGCATTTT. The full variable domain, rest sourced from reference TRBV5-1 and TRBJ1-5, is KAGVTQTPRYLIKTRGQQVTLSCSPISGHRSVSWYQQTPGQGLQFLFEYFSETQRNKGNFPGRFSGRQFSNSRSEMNVSTLELGDSALYLCASSGRDRAQPQHFGDGTRLSIL.

The chain combines TRBV10-1 with TRBJ2-5; 8 nucleotides line up with TRBD2. Trimming removed 0 bases from V and 1 base from J; junction bases left unmatched: 1. This CDR3 contains 15 residues. Germline CDR1 reads WNHNN; CDR2 reads SYGVQD (reference sequence). In nucleotides, the CDR3 is TGCGCCAGCAGTGAGTCCAGCGGGAGCCAAGAGACCCAGTACTTC. This codes for CASSESSGSQETQYF.

V is TRBV6-6 and J is TRBJ1-2; D gene uncertain. This CDR3 comprises 13 residues. The germline V and J ends were trimmed by 5 bases and 4 bases, with 11 bases remaining between them. The germline V gene encodes CDR1 MNHNY and CDR2 SVGAGI (reference sequence). For the CDR3, the DNA is TGTGCCAGCAGTGATCTGGCAGCCTATGGCTACACCTTC. Amino acid sequence: CASSDLAAYGYTF.

This clonotype was detected a few times. It is likely a read error, because the conserved phenylalanine at the end of the CDR3 is missing. The DNA is left out, because the CDR3 cannot be placed on it with certainty; the CDR3 is given as TCRdb lists it. This chain connects TRBV10-3 to TRBJ2-7; the D segment call TRBD2 is taken from the table without a DNA check. CDR1 ENHRY and CDR2 SYGVKD come from the germline V gene. The CDR3 comprises 9 residues, both ends counted. The CDR3 sequence: CAISEFIAG.

V usage is TRBV7-2 and J usage is TRBJ1-2, with 7 positions matching TRBD1. The trim removed 2 bases at V and 14 bases at J, leaving 8 bases unmatched. CDR3 size: 12 residues. Germline V CDR1 and CDR2: SGHTA, FQGNSA. CDR3 sequence (DNA): TGTGCCAGCAGCTTAAGGACAGGCGGTTTTACCTTC. It translates to CASSLRTGGFTF.

This clonotype was seen repeatedly, ten times or more. The chain carries TRBV3-1 and TRBJ2-5; D is tentatively TRBD1 or TRBD2 (5 bases each). V lost 0 bases and J 5 bases, leaving 16 bases between the germline ends. The germline V gene has CDR1 LGHDT and CDR2 YNNKEL (reference sequence). The CDR3 length is 16 residues. The CDR3 DNA follows: TGTGCCAGCAGCCAAGACGGGGCACCCGGTGATGAGACCCAGTACTTC. It yields the protein CASSQDGAPGDETQYF.

The gene calls are TRBV20-1 and TRBJ2-7, with D unclear. Germline assignment: CDR1 DFQATT and CDR2 SNEGSKA (reference sequence). This CDR3 spans 14 amino acids. V lost 3 bases to trimming and J lost 0 bases, with 12 bases between them. CDR3 sequence: CSARTSLSSYEQYF. The DNA of the CDR3 is TGCAGTGCTAGGACATCCTTGAGCTCCTACGAGCAGTACTTC.

The gene calls are TRBV5-1 and TRBJ2-7; no reliable D call. CDR3 length: 11 residues. Per the germline V gene, CDR1 is SGHRS and CDR2 is YFSETQ. Trimming stripped 4 bases from V and 5 bases from J, with 7 bases between. CDR3 in amino acids: CASSGSDEQYF. CDR3 nucleotide sequence: TGCGCCAGCAGCGGGTCCGACGAGCAGTACTTC.

This sequence joins TRBV19 and TRBJ1-5, with D possibly being TRBD1 (6 bases). From germline, CDR1 is LNHDA and CDR2 SQIVND (reference sequence). This CDR3 is 15 amino acids long. V was pared by 11 bases and J by 0 bases, with 17 bases between. The CDR3 loop reads CAGYRTADSNQPQHF. CDR3 DNA sequence: TGTGCCGGATACCGGACAGCCGATAGCAATCAGCCCCAGCATTTT.

This clonotype was observed a few times. This chain links TRBV9 with TRBJ1-1, with a tentative D call TRBD1 (6 bases). Germline lookup yields CDR1 SGDLS and CDR2 YYNGEE. The CDR3 spans 15 residues. Trimming removed 5 bases at V and 4 bases at J, with 18 bases between. The CDR3 DNA follows: TGTGCCAGCAGTGAAGTGGGGGGCGAGAGCACTGAAGCTTTCTTT. This gives the protein CASSEVGGESTEAFF.

This clonotype was seen only a few times. The gene calls are TRBV9 and TRBJ1-5; tentative D call: TRBD1 (5 bases). The germline V and J ends were trimmed by 0 bases and 6 bases, with 7 bases remaining between them. Germline CDR1 is SGDLS and CDR2 is YYNGEE. The CDR3 runs to 13 residues. The CDR3 DNA follows: TGTGCCAGCAGCGTAGAGGGGACTCAGCCCCAGCATTTT. As protein: CASSVEGTQPQHF. The full variable domain, in which reference TRBV9 and TRBJ1-5 provide the parts outside the CDR3, is DSGVTQTPKHLITATGQRVTLRCSPRSGDLSVYWYQQSLDQGLQFLIQYYNGEERAKGNILERFSAQQFPDLHSELNLSSLELGDSALYFCASSVEGTQPQHFGDGTRLSIL.

This chain links TRBV7-2 with TRBJ2-7, with D hard to call. The germline V and J ends were trimmed by 4 bases and 0 bases, with 10 bases remaining between them. The germline V gene encodes CDR1 SGHTA and CDR2 FQGNSA. This CDR3 is built from 14 residues. The CDR3 region is CASSYFASSYEQYF. The CDR3 DNA sequence: TGTGCCAGCAGCTACTTTGCGTCCTCCTACGAGCAGTACTTC.

Only a few counts were recorded for this clonotype. This chain links TRBV7-6 with TRBJ1-2; 9 nucleotides line up with TRBD1. V lost 6 bases, J lost 5 bases, and 7 bases stayed unmatched. The germline gives CDR1 SGHVS, CDR2 FNYEAQ. CDR3 length equals 14 residues. As DNA, the CDR3 is TGTGCCAGCAGTACCGGGACAGGGTGGTATGGCTACACCTTC. Translated, it gives CASSTGTGWYGYTF.

This clonotype was found a few times. The chain links TRBV24-1 to TRBJ1-1; D is uncertain. Looked up from germline, CDR1 is KGHDR and CDR2 is SFDVKD. The CDR3 has 11 amino acids. Trimming took off 7 bases at V and 11 bases at J, with 13 bases between the two ends. The CDR3 is CATSAGNNAFF. CDR3 coding DNA: TGTGCCACCAGCGCGGGCAATAACGCTTTCTTT.